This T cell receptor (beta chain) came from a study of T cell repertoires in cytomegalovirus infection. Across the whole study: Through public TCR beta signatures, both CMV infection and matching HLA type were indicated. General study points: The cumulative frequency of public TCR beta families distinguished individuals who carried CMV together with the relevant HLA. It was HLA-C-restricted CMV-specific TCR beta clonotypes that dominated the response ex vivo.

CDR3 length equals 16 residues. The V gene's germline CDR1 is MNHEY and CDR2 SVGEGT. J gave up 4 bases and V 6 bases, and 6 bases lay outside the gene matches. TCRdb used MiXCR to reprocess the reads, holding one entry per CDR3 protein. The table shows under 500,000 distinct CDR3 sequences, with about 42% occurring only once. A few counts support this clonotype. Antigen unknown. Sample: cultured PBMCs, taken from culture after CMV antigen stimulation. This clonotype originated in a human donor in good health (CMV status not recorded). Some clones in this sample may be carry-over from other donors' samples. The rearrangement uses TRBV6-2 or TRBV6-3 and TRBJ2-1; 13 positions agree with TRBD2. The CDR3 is CASRTSGRALYNEQFF. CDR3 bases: TGTGCCAGCAGAACTAGCGGGAGGGCCTTATACAATGAGCAGTTCTTC.